This T cell receptor beta chain originates from a study of blood T cell repertoires in COVID-19. V was pared by 4 bases and J by 2 bases, with 13 bases between. This CDR3 spans 15 amino acids. Per germline, CDR1 MGHRA and CDR2 YSYEKL. Data came from immunoSEQ multiplex PCR; TCRdb stores just in-frame clones and leaves some out. Seen here are more than 75,000 clones, about 91% observed once, and the top ten hold around 5%. The sample comprised peripheral blood. This clonotype was sampled from a woman of 80 years or more with acute or convalescent COVID-19. The V and J genes are TRBV4-1 and TRBJ2-3; D is undetermined. CDR3 protein: CASSPPATLTDTQYF. CDR3 in DNA: TGCGCCAGCAGCCCACCTGCGACTCTCACAGATACGCAGTATTTT.